This T cell receptor (beta chain) was retrieved from a study of T cells in localized non-small cell lung cancer. Some clones are missing from TCRdb's copy, which holds only in-frame ones; the method was immunoSEQ multiplex PCR. The top ten hold approximately 6.9% of the sample, which has around 21,000 clones, roughly 90% seen once. Findings and caveats of the study: Across samples, adjacent lung featured a median around 57 of the top 100 tumor clones.

V gave up 3 bases and J gave up 0 bases, with 3 bases separating them. CDR3 size: 12 residues. The V gene's germline CDR1 is SGHTA and CDR2 FQGNSA. Note on this clone: The antigen is unknown.

J is TRBJ2-7 and V is TRBV7-2; D is uncertain. The input for sequencing was peripheral blood, taken before any cancer treatment. The clonotype was recovered from a male donor older than 55 with stage I squamous cell lung carcinoma. The CDR3: CASSLSSYEQYF. The CDR3 DNA reads as TGTGCCAGCAGCTTGAGCTCCTACGAGCAGTACTTC.